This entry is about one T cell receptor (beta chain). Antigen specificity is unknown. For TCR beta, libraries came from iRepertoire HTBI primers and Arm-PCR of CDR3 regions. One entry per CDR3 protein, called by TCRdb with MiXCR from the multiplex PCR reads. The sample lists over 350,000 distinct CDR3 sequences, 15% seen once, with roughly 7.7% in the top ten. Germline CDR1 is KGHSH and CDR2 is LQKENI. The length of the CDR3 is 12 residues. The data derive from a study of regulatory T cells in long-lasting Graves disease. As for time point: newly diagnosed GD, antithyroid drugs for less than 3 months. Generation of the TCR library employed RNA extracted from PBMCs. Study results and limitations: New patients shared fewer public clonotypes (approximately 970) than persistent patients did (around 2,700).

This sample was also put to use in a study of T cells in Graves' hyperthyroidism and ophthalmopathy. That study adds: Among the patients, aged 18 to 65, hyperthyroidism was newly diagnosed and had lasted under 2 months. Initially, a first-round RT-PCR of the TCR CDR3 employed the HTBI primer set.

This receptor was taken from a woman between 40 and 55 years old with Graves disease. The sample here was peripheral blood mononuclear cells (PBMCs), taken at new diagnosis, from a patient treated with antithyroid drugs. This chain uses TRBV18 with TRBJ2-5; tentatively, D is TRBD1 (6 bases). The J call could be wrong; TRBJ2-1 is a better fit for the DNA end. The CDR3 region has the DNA TGTGCCAGCTCACCACTACAGGGTGAGCAGTTCTTC. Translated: CASSPLQGEQFF.